Listed below are T cell receptor beta chains from one sample, sequenced in a study of cytomegalovirus exposure and HLA in healthy donors. Sequenced by immunoSEQ multiplex PCR; TCRdb stores in-frame clones only, minus some. The sample totals 200,000 to 250,000 clones; its top ten clones hold roughly 1.2%. Sample: PBMCs. These receptors all come from a girl aged 2-10 years in good health and CMV-seropositive. Both conserved end residues are part of each CDR3. The D gene is left open where the match is weak.

D gene: -; V gene: TRBV19; J gene: TRBJ2-7; CDR3 protein: CASSDRRGPLYEQYF; CDR3 DNA: TGTGCCAGTAGCGATCGTAGGGGTCCCCTTTACGAGCAGTACTTC
D gene: -; V gene: TRBV2; J gene: TRBJ2-7; CDR3 protein: CASSEAAGMDRYEQYF; CDR3 DNA: TGTGCCAGCAGTGAGGCGGCAGGGATGGACCGCTACGAGCAGTACTTC
D gene: -; V gene: TRBV27; J gene: TRBJ2-6; CDR3 protein: CASSLLQAGIFSGANVLTF; CDR3 DNA: TGTGCCAGCAGTTTACTCCAAGCGGGCATATTCTCTGGGGCCAACGTCCTGACTTTC
D gene: -; V gene: TRBV18; J gene: TRBJ1-5; CDR3 protein: CASSPRGGGNQPQHF; CDR3 DNA: TGTGCCAGCTCACCACGGGGAGGGGGCAATCAGCCCCAGCATTTT
D gene: TRBD2; V gene: TRBV2; J gene: TRBJ2-7; CDR3 protein: CASSEGLAGGSYEQYF; CDR3 DNA: TGTGCCAGCAGTGAAGGGCTAGCGGGAGGATCCTACGAGCAGTACTTC
D gene: -; V gene: TRBV6-6; J gene: TRBJ2-1; CDR3 protein: CASSYSQGNEQFF; CDR3 DNA: TGTGCCAGCAGTTACTCTCAGGGGAATGAGCAGTTCTTC
D gene: TRBD2; V gene: TRBV6-1; J gene: TRBJ2-5; CDR3 protein: CASSALAGQETQYF; CDR3 DNA: TGTGCCAGCAGTGCGTTAGCGGGGCAAGAGACCCAGTACTTC
D gene: TRBD1; V gene: TRBV28; J gene: TRBJ2-3; CDR3 protein: CASSLTGITTDTQYF; CDR3 DNA: TGTGCCAGCAGTTTGACAGGGATTACCACAGATACGCAGTATTTT
D gene: TRBD1; V gene: TRBV28; J gene: TRBJ1-6; CDR3 protein: CASSFPAGQGDSPLHF; CDR3 DNA: TGTGCCAGCAGTTTCCCTGCGGGACAGGGGGATTCACCCCTCCACTTT
D gene: TRBD1; V gene: TRBV28; J gene: TRBJ1-5; CDR3 protein: CASSFSPGGGQPQHF; CDR3 DNA: TGTGCCAGCAGTTTCTCTCCAGGGGGCGGTCAGCCCCAGCATTTT
D gene: -; V gene: TRBV28; J gene: TRBJ1-5; CDR3 protein: CASTIRGSNQPQHF; CDR3 DNA: TGTGCCAGCACCATCAGGGGTAGTAATCAGCCCCAGCATTTT
D gene: TRBD2; V gene: TRBV28; J gene: TRBJ2-1; CDR3 protein: CASSLAGRGLASGRAVNEQFF; CDR3 DNA: TGTGCCAGCAGTCTCGCGGGTAGGGGTCTGGCTAGCGGGAGGGCCGTGAATGAGCAGTTCTTC
D gene: TRBD1; V gene: TRBV6-1; J gene: TRBJ1-2; CDR3 protein: CASSEEVGQGPANYGYTF; CDR3 DNA: TGTGCCAGCAGTGAAGAGGTCGGACAGGGACCCGCTAACTATGGCTACACCTTC
D gene: TRBD1; V gene: TRBV25-1; J gene: TRBJ2-7; CDR3 protein: CASRGQGAAYEQYF; CDR3 DNA: TGTGCCAGCAGAGGACAGGGGGCGGCCTACGAGCAGTACTTC
D gene: -; V gene: TRBV5-1; J gene: TRBJ2-4; CDR3 protein: CASSPLREGVRNIQYF; CDR3 DNA: TGCGCCAGCAGCCCCCTGAGGGAGGGGGTAAGAAACATTCAGTACTTC
D gene: -; V gene: TRBV10-2; J gene: TRBJ1-1; CDR3 protein: CASSESHGDTEAFF; CDR3 DNA: TGCGCCAGCAGTGAGTCGCATGGAGACACTGAAGCTTTCTTT
D gene: -; V gene: TRBV30; J gene: TRBJ1-5; CDR3 protein: CAWSDQGNQPQHF; CDR3 DNA: TGTGCCTGGAGTGATCAGGGGAATCAGCCCCAGCATTTT
D gene: -; V gene: TRBV7-8; J gene: TRBJ1-2; CDR3 protein: CASSLSTATNYGYTF; CDR3 DNA: TGTGCCAGCAGCTTATCCACAGCAACTAACTATGGCTACACCTTC
D gene: -; V gene: TRBV5-1; J gene: TRBJ1-1; CDR3 protein: CASSLDSEAFF; CDR3 DNA: TGCGCCAGCAGCTTAGACTCTGAAGCTTTCTTT
D gene: TRBD2; V gene: TRBV2; J gene: TRBJ2-5; CDR3 protein: CASSLAGGEQYF; CDR3 DNA: TGTGCCAGCAGCCTAGCGGGAGGGGAGCAGTACTTC
D gene: -; V gene: TRBV11-2; J gene: TRBJ1-1; CDR3 protein: CASSLSYSGDTEAFF; CDR3 DNA: TGTGCCAGCAGCTTATCTTATAGCGGGGACACTGAAGCTTTCTTT
D gene: TRBD1; V gene: TRBV29-1; J gene: TRBJ2-7; CDR3 protein: CSVELVGTASYEQYF; CDR3 DNA: TGCAGCGTTGAATTGGTGGGGACAGCATCCTACGAGCAGTACTTC
D gene: TRBD1; V gene: TRBV28; J gene: TRBJ1-4; CDR3 protein: CASSRDRAAVNEKLFF; CDR3 DNA: TGTGCCAGCAGTCGGGACAGGGCGGCTGTTAATGAAAAACTGTTTTTT
D gene: TRBD1; V gene: TRBV6-1; J gene: TRBJ2-7; CDR3 protein: CASSGLGTGYREQYF; CDR3 DNA: TGTGCCAGCAGTGGGCTCGGGACAGGGTATAGAGAGCAGTACTTC
D gene: -; V gene: TRBV7-9; J gene: TRBJ1-1; CDR3 protein: CASSIKRAPTEAFF; CDR3 DNA: TGTGCCAGCAGCATAAAGAGGGCTCCCACTGAAGCTTTCTTT
D gene: TRBD1; V gene: TRBV5-1; J gene: TRBJ1-1; CDR3 protein: CASSLGGTVSEAFF; CDR3 DNA: TGCGCCAGCAGCTTGGGGGGGACAGTCAGTGAAGCTTTCTTT
D gene: -; V gene: TRBV30; J gene: TRBJ1-5; CDR3 protein: CAWGQGNQPQHF; CDR3 DNA: TGTGCCTGGGGGCAGGGGAATCAGCCCCAGCATTTT
D gene: -; V gene: TRBV27; J gene: TRBJ2-7; CDR3 protein: CASTHRDSYEQYF; CDR3 DNA: TGTGCCAGCACCCACAGGGATTCCTACGAGCAGTACTTC
D gene: -; V gene: TRBV2; J gene: TRBJ2-6; CDR3 protein: CAILNPSGANVLTF; CDR3 DNA: TGTGCCATCTTAAATCCCTCTGGGGCCAACGTCCTGACTTTC
D gene: -; V gene: TRBV1; J gene: TRBJ2-7; CDR3 protein: CTSSQNAPSVPSREQYF; CDR3 DNA: TGCACCAGCAGTCAGAACGCGCCTAGCGTACCCTCTCGTGAGCAGTACTTC
D gene: TRBD1; V gene: TRBV5-1; J gene: TRBJ2-5; CDR3 protein: CASSTGTGGGKTQYF; CDR3 DNA: TGCGCCAGCAGCACCGGGACAGGGGGCGGGAAGACCCAGTACTTC
D gene: -; V gene: TRBV28; J gene: TRBJ1-4; CDR3 protein: CASSLGGTNEKLFF; CDR3 DNA: TGTGCCAGCAGTTTGGGGGGTACTAATGAAAAACTGTTTTTT
D gene: -; V gene: TRBV21-1; J gene: TRBJ2-7; CDR3 protein: CASSAGLAGCYEQYF; CDR3 DNA: TGTGCCAGCAGCGCGGGACTAGCGGGATGCTACGAGCAGTACTTC
D gene: -; V gene: TRBV11-2; J gene: TRBJ1-2; CDR3 protein: CASSLEERVGYTF; CDR3 DNA: TGTGCCAGCAGCTTAGAGGAGAGGGTTGGCTACACCTTC
D gene: -; V gene: TRBV9; J gene: TRBJ2-2; CDR3 protein: CASSAKLTVNPGELFF; CDR3 DNA: TGTGCCAGCAGCGCAAAGTTGACAGTCAATCCCGGGGAGCTGTTTTTT
D gene: -; V gene: TRBV4-2; J gene: TRBJ1-3; CDR3 protein: CASSQPTQGISGNTIYF; CDR3 DNA: TGTGCCAGCAGCCAACCTACACAGGGAATCTCTGGAAACACCATATATTTT
D gene: TRBD2; V gene: TRBV7-9; J gene: TRBJ2-3; CDR3 protein: CASSLLASGDTDTQYF; CDR3 DNA: TGTGCCAGCAGCTTATTGGCTAGCGGAGACACAGATACGCAGTATTTT
D gene: TRBD2; V gene: TRBV30; J gene: TRBJ2-1; CDR3 protein: CAWSVTGTSGNNEQFF; CDR3 DNA: TGTGCCTGGAGTGTCACCGGGACTAGCGGGAACAATGAGCAGTTCTTC
D gene: TRBD2; V gene: TRBV29-1; J gene: TRBJ2-2; CDR3 protein: CSARRLAGRTGELFF; CDR3 DNA: TGCAGCGCCCGGAGGCTAGCGGGAAGGACCGGGGAGCTGTTTTTT
D gene: TRBD1; V gene: TRBV6-7; J gene: TRBJ2-6; CDR3 protein: CASSYEDRVSGANVLTF; CDR3 DNA: TGTGCCAGCAGTTATGAGGACAGGGTTTCTGGGGCCAACGTCCTGACTTTC
D gene: -; V gene: TRBV7-2; J gene: TRBJ2-1; CDR3 protein: CASSASSDPYNEQFF; CDR3 DNA: TGTGCCAGCAGCGCCTCTAGCGACCCCTACAATGAGCAGTTCTTC
D gene: TRBD1; V gene: TRBV28; J gene: TRBJ2-7; CDR3 protein: CASSTGTGIYEQYF; CDR3 DNA: TGTGCCAGCAGCACCGGGACAGGGATCTACGAGCAGTACTTC
D gene: -; V gene: TRBV6-5; J gene: TRBJ1-1; CDR3 protein: CASLDRNTEAFF; CDR3 DNA: TGTGCCAGCCTAGACAGGAACACTGAAGCTTTCTTT
D gene: -; V gene: TRBV15; J gene: TRBJ2-2; CDR3 protein: CATSARDGELFF; CDR3 DNA: TGTGCCACCAGCGCCCGGGACGGGGAGCTGTTTTTT
D gene: -; V gene: TRBV5-5; J gene: TRBJ2-1; CDR3 protein: CASSLGGVNEQFF; CDR3 DNA: TGTGCCAGCAGCTTGGGGGGGGTCAATGAGCAGTTCTTC
D gene: TRBD2; V gene: TRBV2; J gene: TRBJ2-1; CDR3 protein: CASSPPGLAGYNEQFF; CDR3 DNA: TGTGCCAGCAGCCCCCCGGGACTAGCGGGATACAATGAGCAGTTCTTC
D gene: -; V gene: TRBV4-1; J gene: TRBJ2-7; CDR3 protein: CASSQPGGRGVHEQYF; CDR3 DNA: TGCGCCAGCAGCCAACCCGGGGGACGCGGGGTACACGAGCAGTACTTC
D gene: TRBD1; V gene: TRBV2; J gene: TRBJ1-2; CDR3 protein: CASRGDRGNYGYTF; CDR3 DNA: TGTGCCAGCAGAGGGGACAGAGGAAACTATGGCTACACCTTC
D gene: TRBD2; V gene: TRBV30; J gene: TRBJ2-1; CDR3 protein: CAWSVGTRGTEQFF; CDR3 DNA: TGTGCCTGGAGTGTTGGGACTAGGGGCACTGAGCAGTTCTTC
D gene: TRBD2; V gene: TRBV4-2; J gene: TRBJ2-3; CDR3 protein: CASSPGLAGGLSLSTDTQYF; CDR3 DNA: TGTGCCAGCAGCCCCGGACTTGCGGGAGGACTCTCCCTCAGCACAGATACGCAGTATTTT
D gene: TRBD1; V gene: TRBV16; J gene: TRBJ2-7; CDR3 protein: CASSQGVEDRENF; CDR3 DNA: TGTGCCAGCAGCCAAGGGGTAGAAGACAGGGAGAACTTC
D gene: -; V gene: TRBV5-1; J gene: TRBJ2-4; CDR3 protein: CASSLSQNIAKNIQYF; CDR3 DNA: TGCGCCAGCAGCTTGTCACAGAATATAGCCAAAAACATTCAGTACTTC
D gene: TRBD1; V gene: TRBV6-1; J gene: TRBJ2-1; CDR3 protein: CASDRGYYNEQFF; CDR3 DNA: TGTGCCAGCGACAGGGGATACTACAATGAGCAGTTCTTC